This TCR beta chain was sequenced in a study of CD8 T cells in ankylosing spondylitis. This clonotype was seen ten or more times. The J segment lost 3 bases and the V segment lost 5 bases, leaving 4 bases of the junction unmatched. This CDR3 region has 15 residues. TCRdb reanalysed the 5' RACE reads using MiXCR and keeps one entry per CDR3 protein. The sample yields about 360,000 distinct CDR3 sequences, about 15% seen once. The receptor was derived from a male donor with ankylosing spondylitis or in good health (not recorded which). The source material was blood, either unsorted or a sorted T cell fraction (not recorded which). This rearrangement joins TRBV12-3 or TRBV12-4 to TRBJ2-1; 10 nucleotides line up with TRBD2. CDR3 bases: TGTGCCAGCAGTCCCCGGACTAGCGGCTACAATGAGCAGTTCTTC. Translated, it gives CASSPRTSGYNEQFF.